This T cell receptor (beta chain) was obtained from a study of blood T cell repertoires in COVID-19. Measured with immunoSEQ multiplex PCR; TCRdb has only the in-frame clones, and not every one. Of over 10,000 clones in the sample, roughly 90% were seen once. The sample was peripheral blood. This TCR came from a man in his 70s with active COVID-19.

CDR3 region: CASRVTGGSGNTIYF. In DNA form, the CDR3 reads TGCGCCAGCAGAGTAACAGGGGGCTCTGGAAACACCATATATTTT. This rearrangement joins TRBV5-1 to TRBJ1-3; 8 nucleotides align to TRBD1. Germline V gives CDR1 SGHRS, CDR2 YFSETQ. V shed 5 bases, J shed 0 bases, and the junction held 4 bases outside the gene matches. The CDR3 loop spans 15 amino acids.